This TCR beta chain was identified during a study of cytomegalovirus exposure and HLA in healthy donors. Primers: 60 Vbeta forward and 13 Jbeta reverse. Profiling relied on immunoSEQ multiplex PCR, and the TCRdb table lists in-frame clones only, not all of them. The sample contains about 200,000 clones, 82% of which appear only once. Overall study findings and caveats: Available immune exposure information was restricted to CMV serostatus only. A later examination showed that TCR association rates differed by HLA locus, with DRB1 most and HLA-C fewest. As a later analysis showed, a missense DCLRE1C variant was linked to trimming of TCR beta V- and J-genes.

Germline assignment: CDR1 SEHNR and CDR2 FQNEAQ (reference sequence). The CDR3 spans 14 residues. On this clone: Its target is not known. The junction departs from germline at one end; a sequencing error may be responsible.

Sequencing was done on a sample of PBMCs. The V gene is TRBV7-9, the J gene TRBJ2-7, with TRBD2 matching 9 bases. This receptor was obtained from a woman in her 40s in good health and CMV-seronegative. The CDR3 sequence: CASSLAGQGYEQYF. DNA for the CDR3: TGTGCCAGCAGCCTAGCGGGGCAGGGGTACGAGCAGTACTTC. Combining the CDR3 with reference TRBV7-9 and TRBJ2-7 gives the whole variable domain DTGVSQNPRHKITKRGQNVTFRCDPISEHNRLYWYRQTLGQGPEFLTYFQNEAQLEKSRLLSDRFSAERPKGSFSTLEIQRTEQGDSAMYLCASSLAGQGYEQYFGPGTRLTVT.